Below, 18 T cell receptor beta chains from the same sample are listed, as sequenced in a study of cytomegalovirus exposure and HLA in healthy donors. The PCR ran on 60 Vbeta and 13 Jbeta primers. Profiled with immunoSEQ multiplex PCR; TCRdb holds only in-frame clones, not every one. Here the sample spans 150,000 to 200,000 clones, roughly 70% being singletons. Sequencing was performed on PBMCs. The receptors stem from a man aged 40-50 years in good health and CMV-seropositive.

The chain joins TRBV4-3 to TRBJ2-7, with D perhaps matching TRBD2 (5 bases). V lost 4 bases, J lost 5 bases, and 12 bases lay in between. The CDR3 has 13 residues. CDR1 is LGHNA, CDR2 YSLEER, per germline. CDR3 protein: CASSLVGGDEQYF. The CDR3, as DNA: TGCGCCAGCAGCCTCGTTGGAGGAGACGAGCAGTACTTC.

The V gene is TRBV10-2, the J gene TRBJ2-1; the match to TRBD1 covers 8 bases. The CDR3 consists of 14 residues. J was trimmed by 9 bases and V by 5 bases; bases with no gene match: 9. CDR1 and CDR2 (germline): WSHSY, SAAADI. The CDR3 spells CASSLLQGAGEQFF. CDR3 DNA: TGCGCCAGCAGTCTTCTTCAGGGGGCGGGTGAGCAGTTCTTC.

Here the CDR3 reads CARSLVGGSRLYGYTF. The CDR3 DNA reads as TGTGCCAGAAGCTTGGTGGGGGGGTCACGGCTCTATGGCTACACCTTC. The V gene is TRBV5-3, the J gene TRBJ1-2, with D possibly TRBD1 on 5 matching bases. TRBV5-3 belongs to the ORF category, with a function that is uncertain. There are 16 residues in the CDR3. Trimming left V 0 bases short and J 4 bases short, with 16 bases between.

The sample holds many counts of this clone. This chain uses TRBV19 with TRBJ1-4; 9 positions agree with TRBD1. The germline gives CDR1 LNHDA, CDR2 SQIVND (reference sequence). This CDR3 has 17 amino acids. The V and J ends lost 5 bases and 8 bases, in that order; junction bases with no gene match: 15. The CDR3 coding sequence is TGTGCCAGTAGTCAACGACGAACAGGGGGCTTGGTGGAAAAACTGTTTTTT. It specifies CASSQRRTGGLVEKLFF.

The V and J genes are TRBV2 and TRBJ2-2; maybe TRBD1 (5 bases). V lost 3 bases to trimming and J lost 8 bases, with 10 bases between them. The CDR3 is 13 amino acids. Germline CDR1 and CDR2: SNHLY and FYNNEI. The CDR3 spells CASSDRRQGELFF. CDR3 in DNA: TGTGCCAGCAGTGATAGGAGACAGGGGGAGCTGTTTTTT.

The rearrangement joins TRBV15 to TRBJ2-4; D possibly corresponds to TRBD2 (5 bases). The V end lost 5 bases, the J end lost 0 bases, and 11 bases lay between the germline ends. Germline V gene sequence: CDR1 LNHNV, CDR2 YYDKDF (reference sequence). CDR3 size: 15 residues. The CDR3 nucleotides read TGTGCCACCAGCGTCACAGCGGAAGCCAAAAACATTCAGTACTTC. Translated, it gives CATSVTAEAKNIQYF.

CDR3 sequence (DNA): TGTGCCAGCAGCAAAGTAACGAGCCAAGAGACCCAGTACTTC. Amino acid sequence: CASSKVTSQETQYF. The J gene is TRBJ2-5, the V gene TRBV21-1; the D segment call TRBD2 is taken from the table without a DNA check. TRBV21-1 is classified as a pseudogene. The CDR3 runs to 14 residues.

In this sample, this clone turned up once. J is TRBJ1-5 and V is TRBV6-6; D gene ambiguous. CDR1 and CDR2 (germline): MNHNY, SVGAGI (reference sequence). CDR3 size: 16 residues. Trimming left V 1 base short and J 6 bases short, with 16 bases between. The DNA of the CDR3 is TGTGCCAGCAGTTACTTGGTGGGCGCGGAGGGTCAGCCCCAGCATTTT. Translated: CASSYLVGAEGQPQHF.

Note on this clone: One end of the junction does not line up with germline, which may come from a read error. The chain links TRBV27 to TRBJ1-1, with 8 bases identical to TRBD1. The CDR3 runs to 13 residues. Germline assignment: CDR1 MNHEY and CDR2 SMNVEV (reference sequence). The chain's CDR3 is CASQDRVKTEAFF. In DNA, the CDR3 is TGTGCCAGCCAGGACAGGGTGAAGACTGAAGCTTTCTTT.

This clone appeared a few times. The chain is built from TRBV12-5 and TRBJ1-4; D may be TRBD1 (5 bases). V dropped 5 bases and J dropped 6 bases, with 16 bases sitting between them. Germline CDR1 is LGHNT and CDR2 is FRNRAP. CDR3 length: 15 residues. CDR3 nucleotide sequence: TGTGCTAGTGGTCCCGCGGTGGGGCGGCATGAAAAACTGTTTTTT. Protein sequence: CASGPAVGRHEKLFF.

The chain couples TRBV6-5 to TRBJ1-1; 7 bases are shared with TRBD1. Germline V gives CDR1 MNHEY, CDR2 SVGAGI. There are 14 residues in the CDR3. V gave up 5 bases and J gave up 11 bases; unmatched junction bases: 14. The CDR3 is CASSNDGQALGAFF. CDR3 nucleotide sequence: TGTGCCAGCAGTAATGATGGACAGGCCCTGGGGGCTTTCTTT.

This sequence joins TRBV7-3 and TRBJ2-3; 10 positions agree with TRBD2. The CDR3 totals 15 residues. The V gene end was trimmed by 4 bases and the J gene end by 0 bases; junction bases not matched to a gene: 1. Germline V lookup: CDR1 SGHTA, CDR2 FQGTGA. The CDR3 coding sequence is TGTGCCAGCAGCTCTAGCGGGGGTAGCACAGATACGCAGTATTTT. It translates to CASSSSGGSTDTQYF.

The genes are TRBV6-1 and TRBJ1-3, with TRBD1 as a possible D gene (5 bases). CDR3 size: 16 residues. V lost 1 base to trimming and J lost 0 bases, with 10 bases between them. Germline V gene sequence: CDR1 MNHNS, CDR2 SASEGT. The CDR3 spells CASSEVGPSSGNTIYF. CDR3 coding DNA: TGTGCCAGCAGTGAAGTGGGGCCGAGCTCTGGAAACACCATATATTTT.

The chain recombines TRBV18 with TRBJ2-1; maybe TRBD2 (5 bases). The ends were cut back, 6 bases at V and 5 bases at J, with 17 bases in the middle. CDR3 length: 15 amino acids. Germline CDR1 and CDR2: KGHSH and LQKENI. The CDR3 here is CASSPDPRGNNEQFF. The CDR3 DNA is TGTGCCAGCTCGCCTGACCCCAGAGGGAACAATGAGCAGTTCTTC.

This sequence joins TRBV5-1 and TRBJ2-1, with 9 bases matching TRBD1. The V and J ends lost 6 bases and 2 bases, in that order; junction bases with no gene match: 6. CDR1 is SGHRS and CDR2 is YFSETQ in the germline V gene. There are 15 residues in the CDR3. This CDR3 reads CASIFGQGPYNEQFF. CDR3 nucleotides: TGCGCCAGCATTTTCGGACAGGGGCCCTACAATGAGCAGTTCTTC.

This clone appeared a single time. The chain joins TRBV11-2 to TRBJ1-2; 9 bases are a match to TRBD1. The CDR3 is 15 residues long. V lost 0 bases to trimming and J lost 6 bases; unmatched junction nucleotides: 5. Germline V gene lookup returns CDR1 SGHAT and CDR2 FQNNGV. The CDR3 DNA follows: TGTGCCAGCAGCTTAGATCGGGACAGGGAACATGGCTACACCTTC. It codes for CASSLDRDREHGYTF.

V usage is TRBV7-9 and J usage is TRBJ1-1; possible D gene TRBD1, 6 bases. The CDR3 has 16 residues. The germline V gene encodes CDR1 SEHNR and CDR2 FQNEAQ (reference sequence). Trimming pared 5 bases from V and 2 bases from J, leaving 18 bases between. CDR3 sequence reads: CASSPPQGLKNTEAFF. The CDR3 DNA is TGTGCCAGCAGCCCGCCTCAGGGGTTGAAAAACACTGAAGCTTTCTTT.

The rearrangement uses TRBV4-2 and TRBJ2-5, with D unresolved. CDR3 size: 16 residues. In germline, CDR1 is LGHNA, CDR2 YNFKEQ. V was trimmed by 3 bases and J by 3 bases, leaving 17 bases between them. The CDR3 here is CASSHPSPRPEETQYF. The CDR3 DNA sequence: TGTGCCAGCAGCCATCCTTCACCGAGGCCGGAAGAGACCCAGTACTTC.